This T cell receptor (beta chain) was sequenced in a study of T cells in Graves' hyperthyroidism and ophthalmopathy. What was amplified from RNA transcripts were TCR beta CDR3 regions. An initial round of RT-PCR targeting the TCR CDR3 relied on the HTBI primer set. TCRdb reprocessed the multiplex PCR reads with MiXCR, giving one entry per CDR3 protein. This sample carries approximately 600,000 distinct CDR3 sequences, approximately 13% of them seen once, and the ten largest clones take roughly 5.7%. The CDR3 loop spans 15 amino acids. Per germline, CDR1 LNHDA and CDR2 SQIVND (reference sequence). This clonotype has only a few counts. An end of the junction differs from the germline gene, which may be a read error.

This receptor was identified in a woman aged 25 to 45 with Graves' hyperthyroidism that later progressed to Graves' ophthalmopathy. This chain joins TRBV19 and TRBJ1-2; D may be TRBD1 (6 bases). Sequencing was performed on blood. The CDR3 here is CVSSISTGPNYGYTF. The CDR3 coding sequence is TGTGTCAGTAGTATAAGCACAGGGCCTAACTATGGCTACACCTTC.